The 29 T cell receptor beta chains reported below all come from one sample, sequenced in a study of blood T cell repertoires in COVID-19. The protocol was immunoSEQ multiplex PCR, while the TCRdb copy is restricted to in-frame clones and leaves out a portion. The sample consists of tens of thousands of clones, roughly 78% of them appearing once. Sample: peripheral blood. These receptors were collected from a man in his 60s with acute or convalescent COVID-19.

This clone was detected a few times. The chain combines TRBV7-8 with TRBJ1-5; 9 bases match TRBD1. CDR3 length equals 16 residues. Unmatched junction bases numbered 11, after V lost 5 bases and J lost 6 bases. The germline V gene has CDR1 SGHVS and CDR2 FQNEAQ. The CDR3 spells CASSLRQGGTIQPQHF. As DNA, the CDR3 is TGTGCCAGCAGCCTCAGACAGGGGGGGACTATTCAGCCCCAGCATTTT. The whole variable domain, remainder taken from reference TRBV7-8 and TRBJ1-5, is GAGVSQSPRYKVAKRGQDVALRCDPISGHVSLFWYQQALGQGPEFLTYFQNEAQLDKSGLPSDRFFAERPEGSVSTLKIQRTQQEDSAVYLCASSLRQGGTIQPQHFGDGTRLSIL.

V and J are TRBV2 and TRBJ2-5; D is possibly TRBD2 (6 bases). V was trimmed by 7 bases and J by 3 bases, leaving 24 bases between them. Germline values: CDR1 SNHLY, CDR2 FYNNEI. This CDR3 region has 17 residues. In DNA form, the CDR3 reads TGTGCCAGCAACCTGATCCCCTGGGGCGGAGGGGAAGAGACCCAGTACTTC. It encodes CASNLIPWGGGEETQYF.

J is TRBJ1-6 and V is TRBV18, with D perhaps TRBD1 (5 bases). The V end was cut by 4 bases, the J end by 0 bases, with 13 bases between. The CDR3 contains 17 residues. Germline lookup yields CDR1 KGHSH and CDR2 LQKENI. The CDR3, as DNA: TGTGCCAGCTCACGGGCCCACGGGGGCTCCTATAATTCACCCCTCCACTTT. Its translation: CASSRAHGGSYNSPLHF.

This chain connects TRBV5-1 to TRBJ2-5; 7 bases fit TRBD1. The V segment lost 7 bases and the J segment 3 bases; nucleotides outside the gene matches: 6. The germline V gene has CDR1 SGHRS and CDR2 YFSETQ. The CDR3 extends over 13 amino acids. In DNA form, the CDR3 reads TGCGCCAGCTCGGGGACAGCTAAAGAGACCCAGTACTTC. Translated, it gives CASSGTAKETQYF.

The J gene is TRBJ2-7, the V gene TRBV7-9, with 8 bases that match TRBD1. Trimming took 5 bases from V and 3 from J; bases not matched to a gene: 6. This CDR3 contains 14 residues. The germline CDR1 and CDR2 sequences are SEHNR and FQNEAQ (reference sequence). Here the CDR3 reads CASSATGAVYEQYF. CDR3 DNA: TGTGCCAGCAGCGCGACAGGGGCTGTCTACGAGCAGTACTTC.

This rearrangement joins TRBV19 to TRBJ2-7, with D possibly matching TRBD1 (5 bases). The germline V gene encodes CDR1 LNHDA and CDR2 SQIVND (reference sequence). There are 16 residues in the CDR3. V gave up 5 bases and J gave up 2 bases, with 19 bases separating them. CDR3: CASSHPGYANPYEQYF. In DNA, the CDR3 is TGTGCCAGTAGTCACCCAGGGTACGCTAATCCCTACGAGCAGTACTTC.

This sequence joins TRBV5-1 and TRBJ1-4, with D possibly being TRBD1 (5 bases). Germline CDR1 and CDR2: SGHRS and YFSETQ. The CDR3 has 14 residues. Trimming took 0 bases from V and 7 from J, leaving 10 bases between them. CDR3 region: CASSLGGLGEKLFF. The CDR3 DNA reads TGCGCCAGCAGCTTGGGGGGCTTAGGTGAAAAACTGTTTTTT.

The chain uses TRBV27 and TRBJ2-1; 12 bases match TRBD2. Germline V lookup: CDR1 MNHEY, CDR2 SMNVEV (reference sequence). CDR3 size: 18 residues. J gave up 7 bases and V 4 bases, and 14 bases lay outside the gene matches. The CDR3 DNA sequence: TGTGCCAGCAGTTCCATATCCGGACTAGCGGGGAGGTGGAATGAGCAGTTCTTC. Protein: CASSSISGLAGRWNEQFF.

The rearrangement joins TRBV11-2 to TRBJ2-5; 12 nucleotides agree with TRBD1. Germline V gene data show CDR1 as SGHAT and CDR2 as FQNNGV. The V gene end was trimmed by 6 bases and the J gene end by 5 bases; junction bases not matched to a gene: 7. The CDR3 has 15 residues. CDR3 in amino acids: CASSLGTGGTETQYF. The CDR3 DNA reads TGTGCCAGCAGTCTAGGGACAGGGGGCACGGAGACCCAGTACTTC. Complete variable domain (other parts from reference TRBV11-2 and TRBJ2-5): EAGVAQSPRYKIIEKRQSVAFWCNPISGHATLYWYQQILGQGPKLLIQFQNNGVVDDSQLPKDRFSAERLKGVDSTLKIQPAKLEDSAVYLCASSLGTGGTETQYFGPGTRLLVL.

This clone appeared a few times. The CDR3 bases are TGTGCCATCAGGACCTATGTGCGGGACACTGAAGCTTTCTTT. Amino acid sequence: CAIRTYVRDTEAFF. The genes are TRBV10-3 and TRBJ1-1, with no clear D. Trimming took off 6 bases at V and 3 bases at J, with 14 bases between the two ends. The CDR3 covers 14 residues. Germline CDR1 ENHRY, CDR2 SYGVKD.

The J gene is TRBJ1-3, the V gene TRBV5-4; D call uncertain. Deletions cut 4 bases from V and 9 bases from J, with 14 bases between. This CDR3 is built from 13 residues. Per the germline V gene, CDR1 is SGHNT and CDR2 is YYREEE (reference sequence). The CDR3 DNA reads TGTGCCAGCAGCCCCGGAGGTAGCAGCACCATATATTTT. Translating gives CASSPGGSSTIYF.

The rearrangement links TRBV5-6 to TRBJ1-1; D is undetermined. Germline V gives CDR1 SGHDT, CDR2 YYEEEE. The V end was cut by 10 bases, the J end by 0 bases, with 22 bases between. The CDR3 runs to 16 residues. The CDR3, as DNA: TGTGCCCCCAGCTTCAAGCAGGCGAACATGAACACTGAAGCTTTCTTT. Protein sequence: CAPSFKQANMNTEAFF.

The V gene is TRBV5-1, the J gene TRBJ2-3; 8 bases map to TRBD1. The CDR3 extends over 15 amino acids. The ends lost 5 bases at V and 6 bases at J; junction bases unmatched: 11. The germline V gene has CDR1 SGHRS and CDR2 YFSETQ. CDR3 protein: CASSYTGGGRDTQYF. Here the CDR3 DNA reads TGCGCCAGCAGTTACACAGGGGGTGGAAGGGATACGCAGTATTTT.

This clone showed up just a few times. The rearrangement uses TRBV6-5 and TRBJ2-7; 12 nucleotides agree with TRBD2. The germline CDR1 and CDR2 sequences are MNHEY and SVGAGI. The length of the CDR3 is 16 residues. With 4 bases clipped from V and 7 bases from J, the junction kept 11 bases outside the gene matches. The CDR3 sequence: CASSSPRTSGTGEQYF. CDR3 bases: TGTGCCAGCAGTTCTCCTCGGACTAGCGGGACGGGAGAGCAGTACTTC.

The chain links TRBV7-9 to TRBJ2-5; weak D call: TRBD2 (5 bases). Trimming took off 2 bases at V and 4 bases at J, with 14 bases between the two ends. The CDR3 totals 15 residues. From germline, CDR1 is SEHNR and CDR2 FQNEAQ (reference sequence). CDR3 in amino acids: CASSLFRRTGETQYF. CDR3 coding DNA: TGTGCCAGCAGCTTATTCAGGAGGACGGGAGAGACCCAGTACTTC.

This clone was found once. The V gene is TRBV2, the J gene TRBJ2-1, with 11 bases that match TRBD2. Per the germline V gene, CDR1 is SNHLY and CDR2 is FYNNEI. J was trimmed by 9 bases and V by 4 bases; bases with no gene match: 8. The CDR3 has 15 amino acids. The CDR3 DNA is TGTGCCAGCAGTGCGACTAGCGGGGACGGGAGTGAGCAGTTCTTC. Translating gives CASSATSGDGSEQFF.

Relative to its sample, this clone is large. The rearrangement joins TRBV29-1 to TRBJ2-7, with unresolved D. V dropped 7 bases and J dropped 5 bases, with 9 bases sitting between them. Germline CDR1 SQVTM, CDR2 ANQGSEA. The CDR3 runs to 10 residues. In DNA form, the CDR3 reads TGCAGCGCTACCGCGAACGAGCAGTACTTC. It is translated as CSATANEQYF.

This clone was detected a few times. The V gene is TRBV3-1 (or the pseudogene TRBV3-2), the J gene TRBJ2-7; TRBD1 agrees at 10 bases. The germline gives CDR1 LGHDT, CDR2 YNNKEL (reference sequence). The CDR3 runs 15 residues. The J segment lost 4 bases and the V segment lost 2 bases, leaving 5 bases of the junction unmatched. The CDR3 nucleotides are TGTGCCAGCAGCCAACGACCGGGACAGGGGTACGAGCAGTACTTC. This encodes CASSQRPGQGYEQYF.

The genes are TRBV7-8 and TRBJ1-2; the match to TRBD1 covers 7 bases. The length of the CDR3 is 13 residues. The J segment lost 5 bases and the V segment lost 4 bases, leaving 4 bases of the junction unmatched. Looked up from germline, CDR1 is SGHVS and CDR2 is FQNEAQ. DNA for the CDR3: TGTGCCAGCAGCTCCGGGACAGAGTATGGCTACACCTTC. It yields the protein CASSSGTEYGYTF.

The chain uses TRBV3-1 (or the pseudogene TRBV3-2) and TRBJ2-7; D is ambiguous. The CDR3 has 15 residues. Germline CDR1 is LGHDT and CDR2 is YNNKEL (reference sequence). V gave up 1 base and J gave up 0 bases, with 10 bases separating them. Here the CDR3 reads CASSQGSALSYEQYF. The CDR3 DNA reads as TGTGCCAGCAGCCAAGGCAGCGCGCTCTCCTACGAGCAGTACTTC.

V usage is TRBV11-3 and J usage is TRBJ2-5, with D maybe TRBD2 (6 bases). CDR3 length: 12 amino acids. Trimming cost V 4 bases and J 5 bases, with 8 bases left between them. Germline V CDR1 and CDR2: SGHNT, YENEEA. The DNA for the CDR3 is TGTGCCAGCAGCTACGGAGGGGAGACCCAGTACTTC. The encoded protein is CASSYGGETQYF.

This clone was seen a single time. The chain combines TRBV27 with TRBJ1-6; 9 bases are a match to TRBD1. In germline, CDR1 is MNHEY, CDR2 SMNVEV (reference sequence). The CDR3 totals 17 residues. V trimming: 2 bases; J trimming: 5 bases; junction bases outside the gene matches: 7. The CDR3 region is CASSLRGTGLDNSPLHF. DNA of the CDR3: TGTGCCAGCAGTTTACGGGGGACAGGGTTAGATAATTCACCCCTCCACTTT.

The V and J genes are TRBV14 and TRBJ2-4; maybe TRBD2 (6 bases). Germline CDR1 reads SGHDN; CDR2 reads FVKESK. The CDR3 runs to 15 residues. The ends were cut back, 0 bases at V and 1 base at J, with 7 bases in the middle. Here the CDR3 DNA reads TGTGCCAGCAGCCAAGATGCGGGGGCCAAAAACATTCAGTACTTC. This codes for CASSQDAGAKNIQYF.

This chain links TRBV6-5 with TRBJ1-5; the D is unclear. This CDR3 has 15 residues. Trimming removed 6 bases at V and 6 bases at J, with 18 bases between. Germline values: CDR1 MNHEY, CDR2 SVGAGI. The CDR3 DNA is TGTGCCAGCAGACCATCCGCGTCGGGTTTTCAGCCCCAGCATTTT. It encodes CASRPSASGFQPQHF.

In DNA form, the CDR3 reads TGTGCCAGCAGCCAAGAAAACAGGGGTCGAATTATTTACAATGAGCAGTTCTTC. This codes for CASSQENRGRIIYNEQFF. The rearrangement links TRBV4-2 to TRBJ2-1; 7 nucleotides match TRBD1. The germline CDR1 and CDR2 sequences are LGHNA and YNFKEQ. The CDR3 is 18 amino acids. The J segment lost 4 bases and the V segment lost 0 bases, leaving 12 bases of the junction unmatched.

The V call is TRBV10-3, the J call TRBJ2-3, with 9 bases lining up with TRBD1. With V trimmed by 4 bases and J by 5 bases, 10 bases remained unmatched. The CDR3 sequence is 16 residues long. The V gene's germline CDR1 is ENHRY and CDR2 SYGVKD. The CDR3 sequence is CAISGGQGGPRDTQYF. The CDR3 DNA follows: TGTGCCATCAGTGGGGGACAGGGTGGCCCCCGAGATACGCAGTATTTT.

V is TRBV6-5 and J is TRBJ2-5; weak D call: TRBD1 (5 bases). V was clipped by 2 bases and J by 7 bases, with 17 bases between them. The germline V gene encodes CDR1 MNHEY and CDR2 SVGAGI. CDR3 length: 15 residues. The DNA for the CDR3 is TGTGCCAGCAGTTACACAGGACGTAGGACGGGGACCCAGTACTTC. It is translated as CASSYTGRRTGTQYF.

This clone was observed a few times. This sequence joins TRBV6-2 or TRBV6-3 and TRBJ2-4; 7 bases are shared with TRBD2. The CDR3 is 18 amino acids. The ends lost 2 bases at V and 1 base at J; junction bases unmatched: 11. Germline-derived CDR1 and CDR2 are MNHEY and SVGEGT. The CDR3 bases are TGTGCCAGCAGTTACCCCCTGACTAGCCTGATGGCCAAAAACATTCAGTACTTC. This codes for CASSYPLTSLMAKNIQYF.

J is TRBJ1-2 and V is TRBV6-5; a weak D match, TRBD1 (5 bases). V lost 7 bases, J lost 6 bases, and 21 bases lay in between. This CDR3 contains 15 residues. Germline CDR1 is MNHEY and CDR2 is SVGAGI. The CDR3 sequence: CASNERGARTHGYTF. CDR3 DNA sequence: TGTGCCAGCAACGAGCGTGGGGCTCGGACCCATGGCTACACCTTC.